The clone carrying this TCR beta chain has a handful of counts. Its specificity is unknown. Both TRBC1 and TRBC2 were covered by a beta constant-region primer of two equimolar oligonucleotides. Ligated cDNA was amplified by four rounds of PCR with nested alpha and beta constant-region primers and SP2. Ligation attached a single-stranded oligonucleotide with a 12-nucleotide UMI and the SP2 primer to the cDNA 3' end. TCRdb reprocessed the UMI-ligation and nested PCR reads via MiXCR and lists one record per CDR3 protein. The sample gives roughly 150,000 distinct CDR3 sequences, 15% to 25% of which show up once; roughly 0.63% is in the top ten. This record comes from a study of naive and memory T cell subsets. General study points: Over 85% of naive TCR sequences appeared only once, unlike memory subsets. Naive repertoires, especially CD8, held a few larger clonotypes, possibly memory cells re-expressing CD45RA.

The germline gives CDR1 SEHNR, CDR2 FQNEAQ (reference sequence). CDR3 length: 14 residues. Unmatched junction bases numbered 8, after V lost 10 bases and J lost 3 bases. The V gene is TRBV7-9, the J gene TRBJ2-2; 7 bases are shared with TRBD2. The clonotype originates from a human donor in good health. The sample was naive CD8+ T cells from blood. This chain's CDR3 is CATKSGAYTGELFF. The DNA of the CDR3 is TGTGCCACCAAGAGCGGGGCGTACACCGGGGAGCTGTTTTTT.